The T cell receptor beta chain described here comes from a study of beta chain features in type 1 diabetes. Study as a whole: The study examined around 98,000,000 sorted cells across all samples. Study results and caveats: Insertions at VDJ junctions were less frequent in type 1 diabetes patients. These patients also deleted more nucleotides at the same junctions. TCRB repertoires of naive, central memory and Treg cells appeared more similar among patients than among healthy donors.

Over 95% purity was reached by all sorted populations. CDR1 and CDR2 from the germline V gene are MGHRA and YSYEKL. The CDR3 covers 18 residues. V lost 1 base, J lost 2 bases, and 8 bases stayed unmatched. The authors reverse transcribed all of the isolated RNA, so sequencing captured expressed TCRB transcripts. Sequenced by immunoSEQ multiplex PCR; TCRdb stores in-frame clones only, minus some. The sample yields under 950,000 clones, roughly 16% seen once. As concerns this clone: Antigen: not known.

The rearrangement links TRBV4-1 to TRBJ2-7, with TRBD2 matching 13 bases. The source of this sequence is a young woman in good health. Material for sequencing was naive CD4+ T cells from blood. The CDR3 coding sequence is TGCGCCAGCAGCCAAGTATGGACTAGCGGGAGAAGCCCCTACGAGCAGTACTTC. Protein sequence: CASSQVWTSGRSPYEQYF.